These 24 T cell receptor beta chains came from one sample sequenced in a study of shared clonotypes between healthy human individuals. Repertoires were generated with immunoSEQ multiplex PCR, while TCRdb's copy carries only in-frame clones and drops some. The sample consists of over a million clones, around 98.5% of them appearing once. Sequenced input: naive CD4+ T cells sorted from blood. Subset described: CD45RA+ positively selected. Receptors were obtained from a man aged 30-40 years in good health.

The chain carries TRBV5-1 and TRBJ2-3, with TRBD1 matching 10 bases. The CDR3 sequence is 15 residues long. V dropped 4 bases and J dropped 1; count of bases not matched to a gene: 3. The germline V gene encodes CDR1 SGHRS and CDR2 YFSETQ. In DNA form, the CDR3 reads TGCGCCAGCAGCCCGGACAGGGGGGGCACAGATACGCAGTATTTT. This translates into CASSPDRGGTDTQYF.

The rearrangement links TRBV11-2 to TRBJ2-2, with a possible D match to TRBD1 (5 bases). The CDR3 spans 14 residues. The germline V gene encodes CDR1 SGHAT and CDR2 FQNNGV. Trimming cost V 5 bases and J 1 base, with 8 bases left between them. In DNA, the CDR3 is TGTGCCAGCAGCCCTCAGGGGAACACCGGGGAGCTGTTTTTT. This codes for CASSPQGNTGELFF.

With regard to this clone: Other DNA sequences of this sample code for an identical CDR3. The chain employs TRBV5-1 and TRBJ1-5; D is ambiguous. The ends were cut back, 0 bases at V and 5 bases at J, with 6 bases in the middle. The CDR3 spans 13 residues. Germline V CDR1 and CDR2: SGHRS, YFSETQ. CDR3 region: CASSLAPDQPQHF. DNA for the CDR3: TGCGCCAGCAGCTTGGCCCCCGATCAGCCCCAGCATTTT.

The rearrangement joins TRBV11-2 to TRBJ2-7, with 9 bases lining up with TRBD1. Germline-derived CDR1 and CDR2 are SGHAT and FQNNGV. There are 16 residues in the CDR3. With V trimmed by 4 bases and J by 3 bases, 10 bases remained unmatched. The CDR3 region is CASSWPTRDRDYEQYF. In nucleotides, the CDR3 is TGTGCCAGCAGCTGGCCAACCCGGGACAGGGACTACGAGCAGTACTTC.

The chain combines TRBV19 with TRBJ2-1; a weak D match, TRBD2 (5 bases). The CDR3 consists of 16 residues. CDR1 LNHDA and CDR2 SQIVND come from the germline V gene (reference sequence). Trimming left V 5 bases short and J 0 bases short, with 14 bases between. In DNA form, the CDR3 reads TGTGCCAGTAGTGATGTTTGGAGGAGCTCCTACAATGAGCAGTTCTTC. This gives the protein CASSDVWRSSYNEQFF.

The rearrangement links TRBV7-9 to TRBJ2-5; D remains unclear. CDR1 and CDR2 from the germline V gene are SEHNR and FQNEAQ (reference sequence). This CDR3 contains 15 residues. V was pared by 5 bases and J by 3 bases, with 16 bases between. The CDR3 DNA follows: TGTGCCAGCAGCCTCCGGCTGGTGGAAGAAGAGACCCAGTACTTC. Protein: CASSLRLVEEETQYF.

The J gene is TRBJ2-7, the V gene TRBV7-9; 7 bases map to TRBD1. Germline V gene data show CDR1 as SEHNR and CDR2 as FQNEAQ (reference sequence). After removal of 7 bases from V and 13 bases from J, the junction contained 10 bases not matched to a gene. The CDR3 extends over 11 amino acids. The CDR3 here is CASTLGQSHYF. DNA of the CDR3: TGTGCCAGCACCTTGGGACAGAGCCATTACTTC.

This chain joins TRBV6-6 and TRBJ2-2, with 7 bases lining up with TRBD1. This CDR3 has 14 amino acids. Germline CDR1 and CDR2: MNHNY and SVGAGI (reference sequence). V was pared by 8 bases and J by 1 base, with 4 bases of the junction left unmatched. The CDR3 DNA follows: TGTGCCAGCCGAAGGGACAGGAACACCGGGGAGCTGTTTTTT. This codes for CASRRDRNTGELFF.

The chain joins TRBV11-2 to TRBJ2-3, with 12 bases fitting TRBD1. Germline values: CDR1 SGHAT, CDR2 FQNNGV. The CDR3 covers 16 residues. Trimming at V came to 5 bases and at J to 4 bases, leaving 7 bases not matched to a gene. As DNA, the CDR3 is TGTGCCAGCAGCCCACGAGGGACAGGGGGCGCAGATACGCAGTATTTT. Encoded protein: CASSPRGTGGADTQYF.

V usage is TRBV7-9 and J usage is TRBJ1-1; 10 bases are a match to TRBD1. V trimming: 3 bases; J trimming: 9 bases; junction bases outside the gene matches: 7. This CDR3 has 14 residues. Germline V gives CDR1 SEHNR, CDR2 FQNEAQ (reference sequence). In DNA form, the CDR3 reads TGTGCCAGCAGCTTCCCGGGACAGGGGCCGCAAGCTTTCTTT. It is translated as CASSFPGQGPQAFF.

The CDR3 region has the DNA TGTGCCAGCAGTTACCGACGACTAGCGGGACTATACGAGCAGTACTTC. Translated: CASSYRRLAGLYEQYF. The chain joins TRBV6-5 to TRBJ2-7, with TRBD2 identical over 11 bases. The V gene end was trimmed by 2 bases and the J gene end by 4 bases; junction bases not matched to a gene: 7. The CDR3 extends over 16 amino acids. Germline CDR1 MNHEY, CDR2 SVGAGI.

The chain links TRBV6-1 to TRBJ2-7; D not resolved. Germline V lookup: CDR1 MNHNS, CDR2 SASEGT. Trimming stripped 2 bases from V and 2 bases from J, with 10 bases between. The CDR3 has 14 amino acids. The CDR3 nucleotides read TGTGCCAGCAGTGAATTGGCGGAGACCTACGAGCAGTACTTC. Translated, it gives CASSELAETYEQYF.

CDR3 DNA sequence: TGTGCCAGCAGCTCCTTAGGGCTCATGAACACTGAAGCTTTCTTT. Translated, it gives CASSSLGLMNTEAFF. This chain links TRBV5-5 with TRBJ1-1, with unresolved D. This CDR3 has 15 residues. Germline V lookup: CDR1 SGHKS, CDR2 YYEKEE (reference sequence). Trimming stripped 3 bases from V and 0 bases from J, with 12 bases between.

The chain joins TRBV11-2 to TRBJ2-7; D possibly corresponds to TRBD1 (5 bases). Trimming cost V 2 bases and J 3 bases, with 14 bases left between them. This CDR3 spans 15 amino acids. Per germline, CDR1 SGHAT and CDR2 FQNNGV. In DNA form, the CDR3 reads TGTGCCAGCAGCTTATTGTTTGGGGCGAACTACGAGCAGTACTTC. Residues: CASSLLFGANYEQYF.

This rearrangement joins TRBV6-1 to TRBJ2-1, with D tentatively TRBD2 (6 bases). V shed 4 bases and J shed 10 bases, with 17 bases lying between them. This CDR3 has 14 residues. Germline values: CDR1 MNHNS, CDR2 SASEGT. CDR3 nucleotides: TGTGCCAGCAGTGCCGGACTATTATGGACAGAGCAGTTCTTC. It translates to CASSAGLLWTEQFF.

V gene TRBV16 combines with J gene TRBJ1-5; 7 bases are a match to TRBD1. CDR3 length: 16 residues. With 4 bases clipped from V and 4 bases from J, the junction kept 10 bases outside the gene matches. CDR1 is KGHSY, CDR2 FQNENV, per germline. The CDR3 loop is CASSPRTGPTNQPQHF. For the CDR3, the DNA is TGTGCCAGCAGCCCCCGGACAGGACCTACAAATCAGCCCCAGCATTTT.

This chain uses TRBV27 with TRBJ2-1, with TRBD1 as a possible D gene (6 bases). Germline values: CDR1 MNHEY, CDR2 SMNVEV (reference sequence). The CDR3 is made up of 16 amino acids. With 5 bases removed from V and 0 bases from J, the gap between germline ends came to 14 bases. DNA of the CDR3: TGTGCCAGCAGTCCCCTAGACAGGAGCTCCTACAATGAGCAGTTCTTC. Encoded protein: CASSPLDRSSYNEQFF.

The chain joins TRBV14 to TRBJ2-2; D may be TRBD1 (5 bases). Germline values: CDR1 SGHDN, CDR2 FVKESK. Trimming removed 3 bases at V and 9 bases at J, with 17 bases between. The CDR3 runs to 15 residues. The CDR3 spells CASSHFIGEIRELFF. In nucleotides, the CDR3 is TGTGCCAGCAGCCATTTCATAGGGGAAATCCGGGAGCTGTTTTTT.

The rearrangement uses TRBV19 and TRBJ2-7; D may correspond to TRBD1 or TRBD2 (6 bases each). The germline CDR1 and CDR2 sequences are LNHDA and SQIVND (reference sequence). This CDR3 region has 16 residues. V lost 4 bases to trimming and J lost 1 base, with 17 bases between them. The CDR3 loop is CASSTGQRASSYEQYF. CDR3 sequence (DNA): TGTGCCAGTAGTACAGGACAGCGGGCGTCGTCCTACGAGCAGTACTTC.

This clone was seen just once. The chain carries TRBV18 and TRBJ2-3, with 10 bases lining up with TRBD1. From germline, CDR1 is KGHSH and CDR2 LQKENI. The CDR3 spans 17 residues. After removal of 2 bases from V and 1 base from J, the junction contained 6 bases not matched to a gene. Written as DNA, the CDR3 is TGTGCCAGCTCACCAGGTGCGGGGACAGGGGGCACAGATACGCAGTATTTT. Protein: CASSPGAGTGGTDTQYF.

The rearrangement uses TRBV15 and TRBJ2-3; no firm D call. The CDR3 covers 13 residues. CDR1 and CDR2 (germline): LNHNV, YYDKDF (reference sequence). With 8 bases removed from V and 4 bases from J, the gap between germline ends came to 13 bases. The CDR3 here is CATSDPGADTQYF. CDR3 DNA sequence: TGTGCCACCTCAGACCCAGGAGCAGATACGCAGTATTTT.

For this clone: One end of the junction varies from germline; a read error may be responsible. The rearrangement joins TRBV6-1 to TRBJ1-5, with a weak D call TRBD1 (6 bases). The CDR3 length is 15 residues. CDR1 and CDR2 (germline): MNHNS, SASEGT. As DNA, the CDR3 is TGTGCCAGCCTCCCCTCGGGGGCTAGCTATCAGCCCCAGCATTTT. Protein sequence: CASLPSGASYQPQHF.

The chain has TRBV29-1 and TRBJ2-2, with TRBD1 as a possible D gene (6 bases). V lost 5 bases to trimming and J lost 1 base, with 17 bases between them. Germline-derived CDR1 and CDR2 are SQVTM and ANQGSEA. This CDR3 has 16 residues. CDR3 DNA sequence: TGCAGCGTTTTCGTAGGGCAGGGGCGGAACACCGGGGAGCTGTTTTTT. Amino acid sequence: CSVFVGQGRNTGELFF.

The CDR3 DNA follows: TGTGCCAGCACAGGGATTGGGACGCCCCAGCATTTT. Its protein product is CASTGIGTPQHF. The gene calls are TRBV28 and TRBJ1-5; weak D call: TRBD1 (5 bases). Germline CDR1 MDHEN, CDR2 SYDVKM. V shed 7 bases and J shed 9 bases, with 13 bases lying between them. The CDR3 runs 12 residues.